A single sample is the source of the 32 T cell receptor beta chains below, sequenced in a study of T cell repertoires in cytomegalovirus infection. Their cognate antigens are unknown. TCRdb recomputed calls from the reads with MiXCR, one row per CDR3 protein. This sample yields 700,000 to 850,000 distinct CDR3 sequences, of which approximately 32% are seen a single time; 9.5% to 15% belongs to the top ten. The sample consisted of cultured CD8+ T cells from PBMCs, taken from culture after CMV antigen stimulation. Receptor source: a human donor in good health (CMV status not recorded). Some clones in this sample may be carry-over from other donors' samples.

This clonotype appeared a single time. This rearrangement joins TRBV20-1 to TRBJ1-4; D gene ambiguous. V was shortened by 0 bases and J by 1 base, with 12 bases between the two germline ends. Germline loops: CDR1 DFQATT, CDR2 SNEGSKA (reference sequence). The CDR3 has 16 residues. For the CDR3, the DNA is TGCAGTGCTAGAGATCCCCCGGACCGAACTAATGAAAAACTGTTTTTT. Translated, it gives CSARDPPDRTNEKLFF.

The chain employs TRBV9 and TRBJ1-2; D uncertain. The germline gives CDR1 SGDLS, CDR2 YYNGEE. This CDR3 is 13 amino acids long. Trimming pared 0 bases from V and 8 bases from J, leaving 11 bases between. The chain's CDR3 is CASSVAGKDGYTF. The DNA for the CDR3 is TGTGCCAGCAGCGTAGCGGGGAAGGACGGCTACACCTTC. The variable domain in full, completed from reference TRBV9 and TRBJ1-2, reads DSGVTQTPKHLITATGQRVTLRCSPRSGDLSVYWYQQSLDQGLQFLIQYYNGEERAKGNILERFSAQQFPDLHSELNLSSLELGDSALYFCASSVAGKDGYTFGSGTRLTVV.

The CDR3, as DNA: TGTGCCATCAGTGAAAGGCAGGCGAACACTGAAGCTTTCTTT. Residues: CAISERQANTEAFF. V is TRBV10-3 and J is TRBJ1-1, with D hard to call. CDR1 is ENHRY, CDR2 SYGVKD, per germline. Deletions cut 3 bases from V and 1 base from J, with 9 bases between. The CDR3 spans 14 residues.

This clonotype has ten or more counts. The chain combines TRBV7-9 with TRBJ2-2; TRBD1 matches at 12 bases. CDR1 and CDR2 (germline): SEHNR, FQNEAQ (reference sequence). CDR3 length equals 14 residues. Unmatched junction bases numbered 5, after V lost 9 bases and J lost 6 bases. In nucleotides, the CDR3 is TGTGCCAGTCCGGGACAGGGGGCATCCGGGGAGCTGTTTTTT. Translating it yields CASPGQGASGELFF.

This clonotype has ten or more counts. The chain combines TRBV6-1 with TRBJ2-1; D perhaps matches TRBD2 (5 bases). The germline gives CDR1 MNHNS, CDR2 SASEGT. V lost 6 bases, J lost 0 bases, and 18 bases lay in between. The CDR3 spans 17 residues. The CDR3 loop is CASSLVRDLHSYNEQFF. The CDR3 DNA follows: TGTGCCAGCAGCTTGGTCCGGGATCTACACTCCTACAATGAGCAGTTCTTC.

The CDR3 nucleotides read TGTGCCAGCAGGTCGGGGGCCACTGAAGCTTTCTTT. Its protein product is CASRSGATEAFF. The chain recombines TRBV7-6 with TRBJ1-1; D perhaps matches TRBD1 (6 bases). From germline, CDR1 is SGHVS and CDR2 FNYEAQ. The CDR3 has 12 residues. The V end was cut by 6 bases, the J end by 4 bases, with 9 bases between.

The J gene is TRBJ1-1, the V gene TRBV19; the match to TRBD1 covers 8 bases. The length of the CDR3 is 18 residues. The germline CDR1 and CDR2 sequences are LNHDA and SQIVND (reference sequence). Trimming took 3 bases from V and 2 from J; bases not matched to a gene: 14. CDR3 coding DNA: TGTGCCAGTAGTATTTGGGCGACAGGGGCGCCGATCAACACTGAAGCTTTCTTT. Translation gives CASSIWATGAPINTEAFF.

This clonotype was recorded at least ten times. This chain connects TRBV7-8 to TRBJ2-1, with D unresolved. CDR1 is SGHVS and CDR2 is FQNEAQ in the germline V gene. V was shortened by 1 base and J by 0 bases, with 10 bases between the two germline ends. The CDR3 length is 16 residues. The CDR3 region is CASSLGVYSSYNEQFF. The CDR3 DNA sequence: TGTGCCAGCAGCTTAGGGGTATATAGCTCCTACAATGAGCAGTTCTTC.

In its sample, this clonotype was seen a few times. The V gene is TRBV5-6, the J gene TRBJ2-7; the match to TRBD1 covers 12 bases. Germline-derived CDR1 and CDR2 are SGHDT and YYEEEE. The CDR3 runs to 22 residues. The V and J ends lost 4 bases and 3 bases, in that order; junction bases with no gene match: 26. CDR3 DNA sequence: TGTGCCAGCAGCCCCGGGACAGGGGGCTATTTCCTTCGTGGGAACAGTCACTACGAGCAGTACTTC. Translation gives CASSPGTGGYFLRGNSHYEQYF.

This chain uses TRBV24-1 with TRBJ2-2; D is possibly TRBD2 (6 bases). The CDR3 spans 19 residues. V was trimmed by 4 bases and J by 4 bases, leaving 24 bases between them. Germline CDR1 and CDR2: KGHDR and SFDVKD. The CDR3 DNA sequence: TGTGCCACCAGTGACCCCCCCGGGAAACAGCGGGTTCCCACCGGGGAGCTGTTTTTT. Protein sequence: CATSDPPGKQRVPTGELFF.

This clonotype appeared a few times. V gene TRBV2 combines with J gene TRBJ2-1; D remains unclear. The V end lost 11 bases, the J end lost 1 base, and 9 bases lay between the germline ends. In germline, CDR1 is SNHLY, CDR2 FYNNEI. The CDR3 consists of 12 residues. CDR3 DNA: TGTGCCTTCCGGCCTTCCTACAATGAGCAGTTCTTC. Translating gives CAFRPSYNEQFF. The full variable domain, completed using reference TRBV2 and TRBJ2-1, is EPEVTQTPSHQVTQMGQEVILRCVPISNHLYFYWYRQILGQKVEFLVSFYNNEISEKSEIFDDQFSVERPDGSNFTLKIRSTKLEDSAMYFCAFRPSYNEQFFGPGTRLTVL.

This rearrangement joins TRBV25-1 to TRBJ1-1; D is unresolved. Trimming shortened V by 2 bases and J by 8 bases, and 6 bases separated the two germline ends. This CDR3 is 11 amino acids long. CDR1 and CDR2 from the germline V gene are MGHDK and SYGVNS. CDR3 DNA: TGTGCCAGCAGTGAAAGGTTCGAAGCTTTCTTT. Its protein product is CASSERFEAFF. The variable domain in full, completed from reference TRBV25-1 and TRBJ1-1, reads EADIYQTPRYLVIGTGKKITLECSQTMGHDKMYWYQQDPGMELHLIHYSYGVNSTEKGDLSSESTVSRIRTEHFPLTLESARPSHTSQYLCASSERFEAFFGQGTRLTVV.

This clonotype was seen a few times. V and J are TRBV6-1 and TRBJ2-7, with 11 bases fitting TRBD2. This CDR3 has 14 amino acids. The germline V gene encodes CDR1 MNHNS and CDR2 SASEGT. V lost 7 bases, J lost 3 bases, and 5 bases stayed unmatched. The CDR3 region is CASISGTSGYEQYF. The CDR3 DNA reads as TGTGCCAGCATATCCGGGACTAGCGGCTACGAGCAGTACTTC.

This clonotype has just one count. The rearrangement joins TRBV9 to TRBJ1-6; D not resolved. The CDR3 runs 15 residues. Germline V gene sequence: CDR1 SGDLS, CDR2 YYNGEE. V was pared by 0 bases and J by 2 bases, with 6 bases between. CDR3 sequence (DNA): TGTGCCAGCAGCGTAGGAGGTCCCTATAATTCACCCCTCCACTTT. This gives the protein CASSVGGPYNSPLHF.

The chain joins TRBV20-1 to TRBJ1-5; 11 nucleotides align to TRBD1. V dropped 6 bases and J dropped 4; count of bases not matched to a gene: 8. CDR1 and CDR2 (germline): DFQATT, SNEGSKA (reference sequence). CDR3 size: 15 residues. CDR3 loop: CSAPFGTGGNQPQHF. The CDR3 DNA sequence: TGCAGTGCCCCCTTCGGGACAGGGGGAAATCAGCCCCAGCATTTT.

A few counts support this clonotype. The V and J genes are TRBV7-8 and TRBJ1-1; D is undetermined. Trimming removed 1 base at V and 1 base at J, with 10 bases between. The CDR3 totals 15 residues. Germline V gene sequence: CDR1 SGHVS, CDR2 FQNEAQ. The CDR3 loop is CASSLEGSGNTEAFF. The CDR3 DNA sequence: TGTGCCAGCAGCTTAGAGGGTTCGGGGAACACTGAAGCTTTCTTT.

The chain couples TRBV12-3 or TRBV12-4 to TRBJ1-2; 7 bases align to TRBD1. This CDR3 spans 16 amino acids. V trimming: 5 bases; J trimming: 6 bases; junction bases outside the gene matches: 15. The CDR3 sequence: CASSPPTGEGPDGYTF. The DNA of the CDR3 is TGTGCCAGCAGTCCTCCTACAGGGGAGGGGCCTGATGGCTACACCTTC.

V is TRBV19 and J is TRBJ1-1; 10 bases are a match to TRBD1. Trimming removed 9 bases from V and 7 bases from J; junction bases left unmatched: 11. Per germline, CDR1 LNHDA and CDR2 SQIVND (reference sequence). The length of the CDR3 is 14 residues. This CDR3 reads CASQPGQGLNEAFF. The CDR3 nucleotides are TGTGCCAGCCAACCGGGACAGGGGCTTAATGAAGCTTTCTTT.

In this sample, this clonotype turned up a few times. J is TRBJ2-5 and V is TRBV27; D is possibly TRBD2 (5 bases). Trimming shortened V by 5 bases and J by 2 bases, and 12 bases separated the two germline ends. CDR1 and CDR2 from the germline V gene are MNHEY and SMNVEV (reference sequence). This CDR3 region has 14 residues. This chain's CDR3 is CASSPSSRQETQYF. CDR3 in DNA: TGTGCCAGCAGTCCATCTAGCAGACAAGAGACCCAGTACTTC.

This clonotype was detected a few times. The chain combines TRBV6-6 with TRBJ2-5, with D uncertain. CDR1 is MNHNY, CDR2 SVGAGI, per germline (reference sequence). The CDR3 is made up of 17 amino acids. Trimming removed 0 bases from V and 8 bases from J, with 22 bases in between. The CDR3 coding sequence is TGTGCCAGCAGTTACTCGAGGCTGGTCGTAGACCTAGTTACCCAGTACTTC. Protein product: CASSYSRLVVDLVTQYF.

This clonotype has just a few counts. J is TRBJ2-2 and V is TRBV7-9, with D unclear. There are 13 residues in the CDR3. The germline CDR1 and CDR2 sequences are SEHNR and FQNEAQ (reference sequence). V lost 3 bases and J lost 3, with 5 bases in between. The CDR3, as DNA: TGTGCCAGCAGCTTCGACTACACCGGGGAGCTGTTTTTT. It specifies CASSFDYTGELFF. Together with reference TRBV7-9 and TRBJ2-2, the CDR3 gives the full variable domain: DTGVSQNPRHKITKRGQNVTFRCDPISEHNRLYWYRQTLGQGPEFLTYFQNEAQLEKSRLLSDRFSAERPKGSFSTLEIQRTEQGDSAMYLCASSFDYTGELFFGEGSRLTVL.

This clonotype has just a few counts. The chain recombines TRBV12-5 with TRBJ1-1; possibly TRBD1 for D (5 bases). Germline CDR1 and CDR2: LGHNT and FRNRAP. The CDR3 is 13 amino acids. Trimming removed 2 bases from V and 4 bases from J, with 8 bases in between. The CDR3 coding sequence is TGTGCTAGTGGTTTGAAGGGGCCCACTGAAGCTTTCTTT. Encoded protein: CASGLKGPTEAFF.

The chain is built from TRBV27 and TRBJ2-7, with D tentatively TRBD1 (6 bases). The CDR3 loop spans 14 amino acids. Trimming left V 3 bases short and J 1 base short, with 10 bases between. Germline V gene data show CDR1 as MNHEY and CDR2 as SMNVEV (reference sequence). Written as DNA, the CDR3 is TGTGCCAGCAGTTTTGGGACAAAGTCCTACGAGCAGTACTTC. This encodes CASSFGTKSYEQYF.

This clonotype has at least ten counts. V gene TRBV7-8 combines with J gene TRBJ2-4; possible D gene TRBD1, 6 bases. With 4 bases removed from V and 10 bases from J, the gap between germline ends came to 17 bases. This CDR3 is built from 14 residues. Germline V gene sequence: CDR1 SGHVS, CDR2 FQNEAQ. The DNA of the CDR3 is TGTGCCAGCAGCTCCCTACAGGGAAACGGGATTCAGTACTTC. Its protein is CASSSLQGNGIQYF. Based on the CDR3 plus reference TRBV7-8 and TRBJ2-4, the full variable domain is GAGVSQSPRYKVAKRGQDVALRCDPISGHVSLFWYQQALGQGPEFLTYFQNEAQLDKSGLPSDRFFAERPEGSVSTLKIQRTQQEDSAVYLCASSSLQGNGIQYFGAGTRLSVL.

The CDR3 protein is CASSLSATETQYF. Here the CDR3 DNA reads TGTGCCAGCAGCTTATCCGCAACAGAGACCCAGTACTTC. V usage is TRBV7-6 and J usage is TRBJ2-5; D unclear. Trimming pared 2 bases from V and 4 bases from J, leaving 8 bases between. CDR3 length: 13 amino acids. Looked up from germline, CDR1 is SGHVS and CDR2 is FNYEAQ.

CDR3 loop: CASSAPFHNEQFF. CDR3 sequence (DNA): TGTGCCAGCAGCGCCCCCTTTCACAATGAGCAGTTCTTC. The V and J genes are TRBV7-4 and TRBJ2-1; unclear D gene. Germline-derived CDR1 and CDR2 are SGHVT and SQSDAQ. Trimming took 5 bases from V and 5 from J, leaving 10 bases between them. The CDR3 runs 13 residues.

This clonotype was detected only a few times. The chain couples TRBV6-5 to TRBJ1-1; the D gene is possibly TRBD1 (5 bases). The CDR3 totals 14 residues. V lost 1 base, J lost 1 base, and 7 bases lay in between. Germline lookup yields CDR1 MNHEY and CDR2 SVGAGI. The CDR3 nucleotides are TGTGCCAGCAGTTACTACGACAGGAACACTGAAGCTTTCTTT. The encoded protein is CASSYYDRNTEAFF.

V gene TRBV6-6 combines with J gene TRBJ1-1, with D tentatively TRBD1 (5 bases). The V end lost 8 bases, the J end lost 2 bases, and 18 bases lay between the germline ends. The CDR3 extends over 15 amino acids. Germline CDR1 and CDR2: MNHNY and SVGAGI (reference sequence). This CDR3 reads CASGPPGGANTEAFF. CDR3 DNA sequence: TGTGCCAGCGGACCCCCAGGAGGGGCCAACACTGAAGCTTTCTTT.

This clonotype was seen more than once but under ten times. The chain links TRBV7-3 to TRBJ2-4; D uncertain. Germline assignment: CDR1 SGHTA and CDR2 FQGTGA. The ends were cut back, 3 bases at V and 8 bases at J, with 14 bases in the middle. This CDR3 is built from 14 residues. CDR3 bases: TGTGCCAGCAGCTTGGAGCACGAAGGAGACATTCAGTACTTC. Its translation is CASSLEHEGDIQYF. The full variable domain, with the rest looked up from reference TRBV7-3 and TRBJ2-4, is GAGVSQTPSNKVTEKGKYVELRCDPISGHTALYWYRQSLGQGPEFLIYFQGTGAADDSGLPNDRFFAVRPEGSVSTLKIQRTERGDSAVYLCASSLEHEGDIQYFGAGTRLSVL.

V and J are TRBV7-2 and TRBJ2-1; 12 bases match TRBD2. From germline, CDR1 is SGHTA and CDR2 FQGNSA. The trim removed 5 bases at V and 6 bases at J, leaving 8 bases unmatched. This CDR3 region has 16 residues. CDR3 DNA: TGTGCCAGCAGCCCCCGACTAGCGGGGGCCTTCAATGAGCAGTTCTTC. Its translation: CASSPRLAGAFNEQFF.

This chain connects TRBV5-6 to TRBJ2-5, with D perhaps matching TRBD2 (6 bases). The CDR3 runs 12 residues. The ends were cut back, 4 bases at V and 9 bases at J, with 13 bases in the middle. Looked up from germline, CDR1 is SGHDT and CDR2 is YYEEEE. CDR3 coding DNA: TGTGCCAGCAGCCAGGGACTGACCGCCCAGTACTTC. As protein: CASSQGLTAQYF.

The V and J genes are TRBV27 and TRBJ2-7; D is unresolved. The germline V and J ends were trimmed by 3 bases and 5 bases, with 14 bases remaining between them. Germline V CDR1 and CDR2: MNHEY, SMNVEV (reference sequence). There are 14 residues in the CDR3. The CDR3 DNA reads TGTGCCAGCAGTTTCGGGCAGTCTCCTAACGAGCAGTACTTC. As protein: CASSFGQSPNEQYF.